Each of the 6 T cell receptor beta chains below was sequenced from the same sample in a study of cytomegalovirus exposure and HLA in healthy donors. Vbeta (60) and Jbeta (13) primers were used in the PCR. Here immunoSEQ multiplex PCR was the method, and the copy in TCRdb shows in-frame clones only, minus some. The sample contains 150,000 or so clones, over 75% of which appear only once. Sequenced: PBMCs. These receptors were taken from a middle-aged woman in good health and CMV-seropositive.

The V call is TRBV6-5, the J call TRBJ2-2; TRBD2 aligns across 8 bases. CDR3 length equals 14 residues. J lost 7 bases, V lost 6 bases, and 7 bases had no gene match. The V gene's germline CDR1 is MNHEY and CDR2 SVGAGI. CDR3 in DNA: TGTGCCAGCAGACCAGGACTAGCCCGCGGGGAGCTGTTTTTT. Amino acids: CASRPGLARGELFF.

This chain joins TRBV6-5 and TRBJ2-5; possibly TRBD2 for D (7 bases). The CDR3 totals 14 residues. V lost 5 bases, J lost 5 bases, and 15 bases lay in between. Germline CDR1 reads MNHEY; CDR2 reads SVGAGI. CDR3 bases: TGTGCCAGCAGTCCCCTCGGGGGGCTGGAGACCCAGTACTTC. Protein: CASSPLGGLETQYF.

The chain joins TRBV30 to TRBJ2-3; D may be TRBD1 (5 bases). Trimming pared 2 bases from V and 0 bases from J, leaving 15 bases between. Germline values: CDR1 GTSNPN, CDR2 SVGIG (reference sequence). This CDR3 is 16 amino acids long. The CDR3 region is CAWSPPRRASTDTQYF. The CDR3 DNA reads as TGTGCCTGGAGTCCACCCCGCAGGGCTAGCACAGATACGCAGTATTTT.

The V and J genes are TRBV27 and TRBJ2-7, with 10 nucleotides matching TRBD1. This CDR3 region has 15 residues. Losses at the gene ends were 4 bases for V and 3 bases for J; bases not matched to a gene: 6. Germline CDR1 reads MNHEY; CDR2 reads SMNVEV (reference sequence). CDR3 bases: TGTGCCAGCAGTTACGTTGGGGACAGGGGCTACGAGCAGTACTTC. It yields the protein CASSYVGDRGYEQYF.

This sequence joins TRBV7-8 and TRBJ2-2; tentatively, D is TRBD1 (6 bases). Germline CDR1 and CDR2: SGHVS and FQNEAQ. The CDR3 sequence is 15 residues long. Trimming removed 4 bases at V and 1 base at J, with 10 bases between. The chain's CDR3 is CASSYGTQNTGELFF. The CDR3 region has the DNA TGTGCCAGCAGCTACGGGACACAGAACACCGGGGAGCTGTTTTTT.

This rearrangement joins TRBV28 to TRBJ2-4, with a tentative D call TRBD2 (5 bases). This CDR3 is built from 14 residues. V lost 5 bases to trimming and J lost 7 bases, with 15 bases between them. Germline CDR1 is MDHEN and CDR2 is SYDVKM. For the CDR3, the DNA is TGTGCCAGCAGTCCGGGTTCCTGGAGGAACATTCAGTACTTC. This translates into CASSPGSWRNIQYF. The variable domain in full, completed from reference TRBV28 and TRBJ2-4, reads DVKVTQSSRYLVKRTGEKVFLECVQDMDHENMFWYRQDPGLGLRLIYFSYDVKMKEKGDIPEGYSVSREKKERFSLILESASTNQTSMYLCASSPGSWRNIQYFGAGTRLSVL.